These 27 T cell receptor beta chains originate from one sample sequenced in a study of T cells in Graves' hyperthyroidism and ophthalmopathy. What was amplified from RNA transcripts were TCR beta CDR3 regions. When the TCR CDR3 underwent first-round RT-PCR, the HTBI primer set was used. A single record per CDR3 protein comes from TCRdb applying MiXCR to the multiplex PCR reads. The sample holds approximately 400,000 distinct CDR3 sequences; approximately 17% are singletons and the top ten take 40%. Sequenced input: blood. The source is a man in his late teens or twenties with Graves' ophthalmopathy.

The chain combines TRBV3-1 with TRBJ2-7; 9 nucleotides match TRBD1. CDR1 and CDR2 from the germline V gene are LGHDT and YNNKEL (reference sequence). The CDR3 has 15 amino acids. With 4 bases clipped from V and 0 bases from J, the junction kept 4 bases outside the gene matches. The CDR3 sequence: CASSPGQGYSYEQYF. CDR3 nucleotide sequence: TGTGCCAGCAGCCCGGGACAGGGCTACTCCTACGAGCAGTACTTC.

This clonotype appeared a few times. The genes are TRBV19 and TRBJ1-2, with D possibly TRBD1 on 5 matching bases. Germline V gene sequence: CDR1 LNHDA, CDR2 SQIVND (reference sequence). CDR3 length equals 13 residues. The V end lost 10 bases, the J end lost 6 bases, and 18 bases lay between the germline ends. This chain's CDR3 is CATYQGLEDGYTF. The CDR3 DNA reads TGTGCCACCTATCAGGGTCTGGAGGATGGCTACACCTTC.

In this sample, this clonotype turned up many times. This chain uses TRBV20-1 with TRBJ1-1, with a tentative D call TRBD1 (6 bases). Per the germline V gene, CDR1 is DFQATT and CDR2 is SNEGSKA (reference sequence). Deletions cut 2 bases from V and 1 base from J, with 8 bases between. The CDR3 is made up of 13 amino acids. Here the CDR3 reads CSARMTGNTEAFF. The CDR3, as DNA: TGCAGTGCTAGAATGACAGGGAACACTGAAGCTTTCTTT.

This clonotype was found many times. The CDR3: CASSVGGVKRETQYF. CDR3 bases: TGTGCCAGCAGCGTCGGAGGGGTGAAGCGAGAGACCCAGTACTTC. The chain couples TRBV9 to TRBJ2-5, with TRBD2 as a possible D gene (6 bases). The V gene lost 2 bases and the J gene lost 4 bases, with 15 bases spanning the gap. The CDR3 contains 15 residues. CDR1 is SGDLS, CDR2 YYNGEE, per germline.

The genes are TRBV25-1 and TRBJ1-6, with D unclear. The germline V gene encodes CDR1 MGHDK and CDR2 SYGVNS. This CDR3 has 16 amino acids. The V end lost 3 bases, the J end lost 6 bases, and 15 bases lay between the germline ends. The CDR3 loop reads CASSDLAGSTNSPLHF. In DNA form, the CDR3 reads TGTGCCAGCAGTGACCTGGCGGGCAGTACTAATTCACCCCTCCACTTT.

The chain is built from TRBV12-5 and TRBJ1-1; TRBD1 matches at 12 bases. The germline V gene encodes CDR1 LGHNT and CDR2 FRNRAP. CDR3 length: 14 residues. V lost 5 bases, J lost 7 bases, and 5 bases stayed unmatched. The CDR3 reads CASGPGDRGLEAFF. The CDR3 DNA follows: TGTGCTAGTGGTCCCGGGGACAGGGGGCTTGAAGCTTTCTTT.

This clonotype was detected a few times. The chain couples TRBV24-1 to TRBJ2-2; D call uncertain. V lost 1 base, J lost 5 bases, and 7 bases lay in between. Germline assignment: CDR1 KGHDR and CDR2 SFDVKD. CDR3 length: 14 amino acids. CDR3 nucleotide sequence: TGTGCCACCAGTGATTTCTTGGGAACCGGGGAGCTGTTTTTT. Translated: CATSDFLGTGELFF.

This clonotype occurred many times. V gene TRBV3-1 combines with J gene TRBJ1-2; D perhaps matches TRBD1 (5 bases). CDR3 length: 13 amino acids. CDR1 is LGHDT, CDR2 YNNKEL, per germline (reference sequence). V gave up 5 bases and J gave up 2 bases, with 9 bases separating them. The CDR3 coding sequence is TGTGCCAGCAGCGGGACGGAAAACTATGGCTACACCTTC. Translation gives CASSGTENYGYTF.

This clonotype has only a few counts. This sequence joins TRBV6-1 and TRBJ1-4; TRBD1 matches 7 bases. Germline CDR1 is MNHNS and CDR2 is SASEGT. With 6 bases clipped from V and 5 bases from J, the junction kept 15 bases outside the gene matches. This CDR3 comprises 17 residues. CDR3 sequence reads: CASSHLFPGTVNEKLFF. The CDR3 DNA sequence: TGTGCCAGCAGCCACCTATTCCCCGGGACAGTAAATGAAAAACTGTTTTTT.

The rearrangement links TRBV6-2 or TRBV6-3 to TRBJ2-1; 7 nucleotides line up with TRBD2. The CDR3 covers 13 residues. V shed 10 bases, J shed 5 bases, and the junction held 8 bases outside the gene matches. Germline CDR1 MNHEY, CDR2 SVGEGT. CDR3 residues: CATIWRGNNEQFF. DNA for the CDR3: TGTGCCACCATCTGGCGGGGGAACAATGAGCAGTTCTTC.

This clonotype has more than one count but fewer than ten. The V and J genes are TRBV7-9 and TRBJ2-3, with TRBD2 matching 9 bases. This CDR3 is built from 15 residues. Germline assignment: CDR1 SEHNR and CDR2 FQNEAQ (reference sequence). The V and J ends lost 1 base and 5 bases, in that order; junction bases with no gene match: 4. CDR3 protein: CASSLEGLAGDTQYF. The CDR3 DNA is TGTGCCAGCAGCTTAGAGGGACTAGCTGGAGATACGCAGTATTTT.

CDR3 sequence (DNA): TGTGCCAGCAGCCAAGATCAGAGTGGACGGAGTATGTCGGGCTACACCTTC. This translates into CASSQDQSGRSMSGYTF. The V gene is TRBV3-1, the J gene TRBJ1-2; D is uncertain. The CDR3 has 17 residues. From germline, CDR1 is LGHDT and CDR2 YNNKEL (reference sequence). V gave up 0 bases and J gave up 8 bases, with 22 bases separating them.

This clonotype was counted between two and nine times. The rearrangement links TRBV3-1 to TRBJ1-6; TRBD1 is a possible D gene (5 bases). Germline V gene lookup returns CDR1 LGHDT and CDR2 YNNKEL (reference sequence). The CDR3 has 13 residues. Between the trimmed V and J ends, which lost 2 bases and 10 bases, there was a span of 9 bases. The CDR3 DNA reads as TGTGCCAGCAGCCAATCAGGGAGCTCACCCCTCCACTTT. Translation: CASSQSGSSPLHF.

There are many counts of this clonotype. The chain links TRBV7-9 to TRBJ1-2; no firm D call. With 1 base removed from V and 7 bases from J, the gap between germline ends came to 10 bases. This CDR3 has 13 residues. Germline CDR1 SEHNR, CDR2 FQNEAQ (reference sequence). This CDR3 is CASSLEFRGGYTF. In DNA form, the CDR3 reads TGTGCCAGCAGCTTAGAGTTCCGGGGTGGCTACACCTTC. The full variable domain, its missing parts supplied by reference TRBV7-9 and TRBJ1-2, is DTGVSQNPRHKITKRGQNVTFRCDPISEHNRLYWYRQTLGQGPEFLTYFQNEAQLEKSRLLSDRFSAERPKGSFSTLEIQRTEQGDSAMYLCASSLEFRGGYTFGSGTRLTVV.

This clonotype was seen many times. This rearrangement joins TRBV9 to TRBJ1-2; D gene ambiguous. Trimming took off 0 bases at V and 5 bases at J, with 8 bases between the two ends. This CDR3 contains 13 residues. The germline CDR1 and CDR2 sequences are SGDLS and YYNGEE. The CDR3 spells CASSVAVGYGYTF. The CDR3 DNA reads as TGTGCCAGCAGCGTAGCAGTCGGATATGGCTACACCTTC.

The rearrangement uses TRBV11-2 and TRBJ2-5, with D possibly being TRBD1 (5 bases). The CDR3 runs to 14 residues. The V gene's germline CDR1 is SGHAT and CDR2 FQNNGV. V shed 5 bases and J shed 4 bases, with 14 bases lying between them. The CDR3 region has the DNA TGTGCCAGCAGCGTACAGGTGGGTCGAGAGACCCAGTACTTC. Amino acids: CASSVQVGRETQYF. Full variable domain (rest looked up from reference TRBV11-2 and TRBJ2-5): EAGVAQSPRYKIIEKRQSVAFWCNPISGHATLYWYQQILGQGPKLLIQFQNNGVVDDSQLPKDRFSAERLKGVDSTLKIQPAKLEDSAVYLCASSVQVGRETQYFGPGTRLLVL.

This clonotype appeared many times. The rearrangement joins TRBV9 to TRBJ2-3; 11 bases match TRBD2. V shed 0 bases and J 5 bases; nucleotides not matched to a gene: 5. This CDR3 has 16 residues. Germline CDR1 and CDR2: SGDLS and YYNGEE. In DNA, the CDR3 is TGTGCCAGCAGCGTAGTGGAGACTAGCGGGATAGATACGCAGTATTTT. Translating gives CASSVVETSGIDTQYF.

The chain carries TRBV20-1 and TRBJ1-1; no clear D gene. This CDR3 contains 11 residues. The germline V gene has CDR1 DFQATT and CDR2 SNEGSKA (reference sequence). Trimming left V 1 base short and J 3 bases short, with 3 bases between. This chain's CDR3 is CSARAYTEAFF. CDR3 DNA sequence: TGCAGTGCTAGAGCCTACACTGAAGCTTTCTTT.

This clonotype showed up just a few times. The chain is built from TRBV20-1 and TRBJ2-3, with D possibly matching TRBD2 (7 bases). V lost 2 bases, J lost 1 base, and 16 bases lay in between. Germline V gene lookup returns CDR1 DFQATT and CDR2 SNEGSKA (reference sequence). The CDR3 has 16 residues. CDR3 protein: CSARPSRRGRTDTQYF. The CDR3 DNA is TGCAGTGCTAGACCCTCCAGGCGGGGGCGCACAGATACGCAGTATTTT.

This clonotype was seen more than once but under ten times. V usage is TRBV12-5 and J usage is TRBJ1-2; D remains unclear. CDR1 LGHNT and CDR2 FRNRAP come from the germline V gene. There are 12 residues in the CDR3. V was cut by 3 bases and J by 4 bases, with 6 bases left in between. CDR3 sequence (DNA): TGTGCTAGTGGTTTTGATGGCTATGGCTACACCTTC. Its protein product is CASGFDGYGYTF.

There are many counts of this clonotype. The chain links TRBV27 to TRBJ1-2; D possibly corresponds to TRBD1 (6 bases). The V gene lost 0 bases and the J gene lost 4 bases, with 18 bases spanning the gap. This CDR3 is 17 amino acids long. Germline CDR1 reads MNHEY; CDR2 reads SMNVEV (reference sequence). The CDR3 loop reads CASSLSILDSWGYGYTF. The CDR3 region has the DNA TGTGCCAGCAGTTTATCGATATTGGACAGCTGGGGCTATGGCTACACCTTC.

This clonotype was recorded many times. V is TRBV20-1 and J is TRBJ2-1; 10 bases fit TRBD2. This CDR3 is 17 amino acids long. J was trimmed by 4 bases and V by 3 bases; bases with no gene match: 12. From germline, CDR1 is DFQATT and CDR2 SNEGSKA (reference sequence). The CDR3 is CSASPLGAGGVYNEQFF. The CDR3 coding sequence is TGCAGTGCTAGCCCTCTAGGAGCGGGAGGGGTATACAATGAGCAGTTCTTC.

This clonotype appeared a few times. The chain couples TRBV5-1 to TRBJ1-1; D is possibly TRBD1 (5 bases). Germline CDR1 SGHRS, CDR2 YFSETQ. The CDR3 loop spans 14 amino acids. V was trimmed by 4 bases and J by 2 bases, leaving 12 bases between them. CDR3 bases: TGCGCCAGCAGCGTCGCCGGGACTAACACTGAAGCTTTCTTT. It translates to CASSVAGTNTEAFF.

This clonotype was detected ten times or more. The V and J genes are TRBV18 and TRBJ1-6; maybe TRBD1 (5 bases). The CDR3 has 14 residues. From germline, CDR1 is KGHSH and CDR2 LQKENI. V was clipped by 3 bases and J by 10 bases, with 13 bases between them. CDR3 loop: CASSPEAGLSPLHF. The CDR3, as DNA: TGTGCCAGCTCACCCGAGGCAGGGTTATCACCCCTCCACTTT.

This clonotype was counted ten times or more. One junction end disagrees with the germline gene, perhaps due to a read error. The genes are TRBV7-3 and TRBJ2-7; the match to TRBD1 covers 11 bases. The germline CDR1 and CDR2 sequences are SGHTA and FQGTGA. This CDR3 contains 15 residues. CDR3 in amino acids: CASSVTGTGGYEQYF. Here the CDR3 DNA reads TGTGCCAGCAGCGTAACGGGGACAGGGGGATACGAGCAGTACTTC.

V usage is TRBV18 and J usage is TRBJ2-3; possibly TRBD1 for D (5 bases). The CDR3 is 15 amino acids. Germline CDR1 is KGHSH and CDR2 is LQKENI. V was cut by 3 bases and J by 4 bases, with 14 bases left in between. CDR3 coding DNA: TGTGCCAGCTCACCCCCAGGGTTTGGGGCAGATACGCAGTATTTT. It specifies CASSPPGFGADTQYF. Based on the CDR3 plus reference TRBV18 and TRBJ2-3, the full variable domain is NAGVMQNPRHLVRRRGQEARLRCSPMKGHSHVYWYRQLPEEGLKFMVYLQKENIIDESGMPKERFSAEFPKEGPSILRIQQVVRGDSAAYFCASSPPGFGADTQYFGPGTRLTVL.

The chain combines TRBV9 with TRBJ2-1; D not certain. V was cut by 3 bases and J by 5 bases, with 12 bases left in between. CDR1 is SGDLS and CDR2 is YYNGEE in the germline V gene. The CDR3 loop spans 14 amino acids. The chain's CDR3 is CASSAGPSDNEQFF. DNA of the CDR3: TGTGCCAGCAGCGCTGGACCTTCGGACAATGAGCAGTTCTTC.